The count of the clone carrying this T cell receptor (beta chain) is one. The antigen remains unidentified. These data originate in a study of cytomegalovirus exposure and HLA in healthy donors. The PCR was carried out with 60 Vbeta primers and 13 Jbeta primers. Profiled with immunoSEQ multiplex PCR; TCRdb holds only in-frame clones, not every one. The table records roughly 140,000 clones, approximately 80% of them present only once. Overall study findings and caveats: A later analysis linked a missense variant in DCLRE1C to the trimming of TCR beta V and J genes. Links to common viral pathogens appeared, in a later analysis, for several of the most significant clusters.

The sequenced sample was PBMCs. This clonotype originated in a male donor in good health and CMV-seronegative.

CDR3 amino acids: CASSFLEGSYGNTIYF. The CDR3 DNA sequence: TGTGCCAGCAGCTTTCTTGAGGGATCTTATGGAAACACCATATATTTT. The V and J genes are TRBV7-9 and TRBJ1-3, with D unresolved. The CDR3 is 16 amino acids. Germline V gene lookup returns CDR1 SEHNR and CDR2 FQNEAQ (reference sequence). V was pared by 3 bases and J by 3 bases, with 15 bases between.